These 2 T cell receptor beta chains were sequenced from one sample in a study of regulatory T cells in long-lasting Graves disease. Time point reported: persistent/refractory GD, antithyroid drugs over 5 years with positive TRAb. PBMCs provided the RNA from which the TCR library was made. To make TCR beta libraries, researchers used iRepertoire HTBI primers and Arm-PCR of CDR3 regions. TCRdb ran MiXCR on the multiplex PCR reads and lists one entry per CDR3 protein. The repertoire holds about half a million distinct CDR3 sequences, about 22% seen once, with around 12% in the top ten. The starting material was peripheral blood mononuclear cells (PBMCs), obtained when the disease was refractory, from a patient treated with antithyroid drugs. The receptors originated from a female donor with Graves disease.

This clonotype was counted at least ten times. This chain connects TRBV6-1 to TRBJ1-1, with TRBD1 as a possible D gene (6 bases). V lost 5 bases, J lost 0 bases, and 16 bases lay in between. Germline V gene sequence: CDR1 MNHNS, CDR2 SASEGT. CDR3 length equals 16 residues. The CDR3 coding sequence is TGTGCCAGCAGTAACCGTACAGGGACCATGAACACTGAAGCTTTCTTT. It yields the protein CASSNRTGTMNTEAFF.

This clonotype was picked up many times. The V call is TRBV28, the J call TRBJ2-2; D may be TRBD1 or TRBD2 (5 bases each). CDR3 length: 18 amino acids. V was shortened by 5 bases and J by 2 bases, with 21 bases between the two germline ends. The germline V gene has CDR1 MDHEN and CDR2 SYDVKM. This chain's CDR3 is CASSRQRIATLNTGELFF. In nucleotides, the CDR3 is TGTGCCAGCAGTCGACAGCGGATAGCGACCCTCAACACCGGGGAGCTGTTTTTT.